These T cell receptor beta chains were read from a single sample in a study of blood T cell repertoires in COVID-19. Some clones are missing from TCRdb's copy, which holds only in-frame ones; the method was immunoSEQ multiplex PCR. The data show about 160,000 clones, less than 85% seen once. The sequencing input was PBMCs or T cells enriched from blood (not recorded which). The receptor set was obtained from a man aged 55 to 69 who had recovered from COVID-19. CDR3s include the opening cysteine and the closing phenylalanine or tryptophan.

V: TRBV28; CDR3: CASSSIDREGNTIYF
V: TRBV6-5; CDR3: CASRKTGLAGSEQYF
V: TRBV28; CDR3: CASSPSGGSYNEQFF
V: TRBV6-2/TRBV6-3; CDR3: CASSYLLGHEQFF
V: TRBV5-1; CDR3: CASSLERGATDTQYF
V: TRBV30; CDR3: CAWRDNPYEQYF
V: TRBV30; CDR3: CAWSSPGTANQPQHF
V: TRBV5-1; CDR3: CASSIADGAYTEAFF
V: TRBV29-1; CDR3: CSVTERQAFF
V: TRBV7-2; CDR3: CASRLDGRGNSPLHF
V: TRBV6-5; CDR3: CASSYSRGSTDTQYF
V: TRBV7-8; CDR3: CASSPSQLREQYF
V: TRBV5-4; CDR3: CASSQQGERRLDEQFF
V: TRBV5-1; CDR3: CASSGLGASQETQYF
V: TRBV18; CDR3: CASSEGTTNEKLFF
V: TRBV19; CDR3: CASSMGSDRGKDGYTF
V: TRBV3-1/TRBV3-2; CDR3: CASSYGTGGGSEQYF
V: TRBV5-1; CDR3: CASSLGRGSYEQYF
V: TRBV28; CDR3: CASSTRTGWSIGYTF
V: TRBV12-3/TRBV12-4; CDR3: CAIDSQGNTIYF
V: TRBV29-1; CDR3: CSALAGSNTQYF
V: TRBV25-1; CDR3: CASSGVTGGEGYTF
V: TRBV5-1; CDR3: CASSRDRVSYNEQFF
V: TRBV6-5; CDR3: CASSSIVAGIEAFF
V: TRBV20-1; CDR3: CSASTGQGLGDTQYF
V: TRBV21-1; CDR3: CASSSGRGNQPQHF
V: TRBV25-1; CDR3: CASSEAGGTQPQHF
V: TRBV5-1; CDR3: CASSLEPDISEAFF
V: TRBV7-3; CDR3: CASSLGGTGGDTQYF
V: TRBV5-1; CDR3: CASSLVWAPNTVNTEAFF
V: TRBV19; CDR3: CASSIPPLNEQFF
V: TRBV6-1; CDR3: CASSELWRATAEAFF
V: TRBV5-1; CDR3: CASSLKTSGGAYDTGELFF
V: TRBV7-2; CDR3: CASSSLTTVNTEAFF
V: TRBV2; CDR3: CASSAREGRYSNQPQHF
V: TRBV27; CDR3: CASSLSILPRTGGTYNEQFF
V: TRBV28; CDR3: CASSFGGTYEQYF
V: TRBV7-9; CDR3: CASSLNPGTGVGDYGYTF
V: TRBV10-3; CDR3: CALGQGNTGELFF
V: TRBV12-3/TRBV12-4; CDR3: CASSGGSYNEQFF
V: TRBV6-5; CDR3: CASRTRDRGHTEAFF
V: TRBV6-6; CDR3: CASSYSSDEQYF
V: TRBV5-5; CDR3: CASSITDTGTSRNEQFF
V: TRBV21-1; CDR3: CASIEGNSGTEAFF
V: TRBV11-1; CDR3: CASSLDGDRGTGQYF
V: TRBV14; CDR3: CASSQTGNYGYTF
V: TRBV5-1; CDR3: CASKPSATLGDIQYF